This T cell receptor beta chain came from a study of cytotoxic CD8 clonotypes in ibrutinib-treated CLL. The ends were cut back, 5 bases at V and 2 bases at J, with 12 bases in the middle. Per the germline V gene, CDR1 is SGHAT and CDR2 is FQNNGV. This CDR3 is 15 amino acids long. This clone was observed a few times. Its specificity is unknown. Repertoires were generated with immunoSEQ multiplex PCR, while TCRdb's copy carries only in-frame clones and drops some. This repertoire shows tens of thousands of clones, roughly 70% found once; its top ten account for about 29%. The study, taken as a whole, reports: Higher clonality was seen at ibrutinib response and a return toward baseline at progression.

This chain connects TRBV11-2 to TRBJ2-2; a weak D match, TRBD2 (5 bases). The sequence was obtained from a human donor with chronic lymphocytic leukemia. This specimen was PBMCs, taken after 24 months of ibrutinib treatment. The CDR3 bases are TGTGCCAGCAGCCCGAGGGCCTTCAACACCGGGGAGCTGTTTTTT. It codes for CASSPRAFNTGELFF.